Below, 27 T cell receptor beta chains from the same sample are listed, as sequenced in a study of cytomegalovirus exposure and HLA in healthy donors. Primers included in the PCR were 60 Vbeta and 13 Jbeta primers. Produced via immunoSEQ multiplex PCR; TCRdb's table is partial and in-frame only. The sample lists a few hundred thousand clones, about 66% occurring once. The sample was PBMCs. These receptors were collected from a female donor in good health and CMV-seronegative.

The CDR3, as DNA: TGCGCCAGCAGCCTAGAGGACAGGTTCACAGATACGCAGTATTTT. Protein sequence: CASSLEDRFTDTQYF. The rearrangement links TRBV5-1 to TRBJ2-3; 7 bases agree with TRBD1. Germline CDR1 reads SGHRS; CDR2 reads YFSETQ. J gave up 2 bases and V 4 bases, and 7 bases lay outside the gene matches. The CDR3 spans 15 residues.

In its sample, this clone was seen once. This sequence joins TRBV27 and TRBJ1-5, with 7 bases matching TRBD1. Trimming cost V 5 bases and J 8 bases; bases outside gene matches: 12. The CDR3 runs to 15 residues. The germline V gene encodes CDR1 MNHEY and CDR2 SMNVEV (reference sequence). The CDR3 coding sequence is TGTGCCAGCAGTGAAGGGACAGTCCGGGGCGAGCCCCAGCATTTT. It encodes CASSEGTVRGEPQHF.

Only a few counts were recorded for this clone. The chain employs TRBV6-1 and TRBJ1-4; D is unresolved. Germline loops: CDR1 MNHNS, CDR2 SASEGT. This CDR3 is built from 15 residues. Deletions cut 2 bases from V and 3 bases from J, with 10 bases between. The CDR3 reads CASSESREANEKLFF. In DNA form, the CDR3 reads TGTGCCAGCAGTGAATCTAGGGAGGCTAATGAAAAACTGTTTTTT.

CDR3 region: CASSEYRDRMWGQYF. The CDR3 nucleotides read TGTGCCAGCAGTGAGTACCGGGACAGGATGTGGGGACAGTACTTC. The chain combines TRBV25-1 with TRBJ2-7; 8 nucleotides agree with TRBD1. This CDR3 contains 15 residues. The germline V gene has CDR1 MGHDK and CDR2 SYGVNS. Trimming cost V 3 bases and J 10 bases; bases outside gene matches: 14.

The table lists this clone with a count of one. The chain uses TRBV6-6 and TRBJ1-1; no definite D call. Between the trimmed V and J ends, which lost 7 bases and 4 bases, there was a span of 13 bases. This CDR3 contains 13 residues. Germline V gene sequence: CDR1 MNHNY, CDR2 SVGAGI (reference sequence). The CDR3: CASNRGYSTEAFF. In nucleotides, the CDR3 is TGTGCCAGCAACCGGGGTTATAGCACTGAAGCTTTCTTT.

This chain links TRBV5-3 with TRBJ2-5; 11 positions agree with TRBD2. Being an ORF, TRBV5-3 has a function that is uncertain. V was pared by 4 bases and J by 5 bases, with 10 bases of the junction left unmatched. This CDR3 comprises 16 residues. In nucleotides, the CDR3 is TGTGCCAGAAGCGCCACTAGCGGGAGAGCTTGGGAGACCCAGTACTTC. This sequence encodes CARSATSGRAWETQYF.

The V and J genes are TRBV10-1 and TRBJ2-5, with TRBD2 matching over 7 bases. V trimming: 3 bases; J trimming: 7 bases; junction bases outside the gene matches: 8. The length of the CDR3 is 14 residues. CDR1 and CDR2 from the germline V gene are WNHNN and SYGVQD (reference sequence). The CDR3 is CASSEASGRMTQYF. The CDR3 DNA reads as TGCGCCAGCAGTGAAGCTAGCGGCCGTATGACCCAGTACTTC.

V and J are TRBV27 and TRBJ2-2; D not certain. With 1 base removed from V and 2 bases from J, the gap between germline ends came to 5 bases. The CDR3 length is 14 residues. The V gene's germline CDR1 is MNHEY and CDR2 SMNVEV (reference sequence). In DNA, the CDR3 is TGTGCCAGCAGTTTATTAGTAAACACCGGGGAGCTGTTTTTT. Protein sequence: CASSLLVNTGELFF.

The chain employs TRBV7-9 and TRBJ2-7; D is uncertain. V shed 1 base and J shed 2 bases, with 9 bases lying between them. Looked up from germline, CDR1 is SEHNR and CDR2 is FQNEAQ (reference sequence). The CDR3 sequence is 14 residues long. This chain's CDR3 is CASSLGAGAYEQYF. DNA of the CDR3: TGTGCCAGCAGCTTAGGTGCAGGCGCCTACGAGCAGTACTTC.

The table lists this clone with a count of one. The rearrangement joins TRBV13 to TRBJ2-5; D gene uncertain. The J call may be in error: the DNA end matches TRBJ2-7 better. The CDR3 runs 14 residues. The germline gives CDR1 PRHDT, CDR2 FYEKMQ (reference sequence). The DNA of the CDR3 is TGTGCCAGCAGCTTAGGCTCTAGCTCCTACGAGCAGTACTTC. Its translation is CASSLGSSSYEQYF.

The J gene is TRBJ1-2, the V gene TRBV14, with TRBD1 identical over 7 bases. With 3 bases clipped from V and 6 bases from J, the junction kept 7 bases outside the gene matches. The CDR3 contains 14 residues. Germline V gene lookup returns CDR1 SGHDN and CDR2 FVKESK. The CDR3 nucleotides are TGTGCCAGCAGCCATGCAGGACAGGTCAATGGCTACACCTTC. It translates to CASSHAGQVNGYTF.

The CDR3 region is CASSFRAGGNTEAFF. CDR3 coding DNA: TGTGCCAGCAGTTTCCGCGCAGGGGGGAACACTGAAGCTTTCTTT. The gene calls are TRBV28 and TRBJ1-1; 7 nucleotides line up with TRBD1. V lost 3 bases to trimming and J lost 1 base; unmatched junction nucleotides: 5. Germline CDR1 and CDR2: MDHEN and SYDVKM. The CDR3 is 15 amino acids.

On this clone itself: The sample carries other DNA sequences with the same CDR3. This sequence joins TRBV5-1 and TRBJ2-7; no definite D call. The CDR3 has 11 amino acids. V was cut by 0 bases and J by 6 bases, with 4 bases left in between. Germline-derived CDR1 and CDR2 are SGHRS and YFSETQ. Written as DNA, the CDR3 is TGCGCCAGCAGCTTGGCGGGCGAGCAGTACTTC. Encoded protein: CASSLAGEQYF.

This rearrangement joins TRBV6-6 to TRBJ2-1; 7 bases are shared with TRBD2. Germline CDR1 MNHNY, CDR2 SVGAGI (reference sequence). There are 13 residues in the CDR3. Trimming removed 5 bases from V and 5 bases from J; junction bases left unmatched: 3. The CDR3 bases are TGTGCCAGCAGTCACGGGACTAACAATGAGCAGTTCTTC. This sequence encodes CASSHGTNNEQFF.

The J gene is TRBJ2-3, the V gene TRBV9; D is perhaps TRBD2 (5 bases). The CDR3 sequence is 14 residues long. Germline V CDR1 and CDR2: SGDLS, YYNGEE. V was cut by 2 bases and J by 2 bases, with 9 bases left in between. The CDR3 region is CASSVERHTDTQYF. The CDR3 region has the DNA TGTGCCAGCAGCGTTGAGCGGCACACAGATACGCAGTATTTT.

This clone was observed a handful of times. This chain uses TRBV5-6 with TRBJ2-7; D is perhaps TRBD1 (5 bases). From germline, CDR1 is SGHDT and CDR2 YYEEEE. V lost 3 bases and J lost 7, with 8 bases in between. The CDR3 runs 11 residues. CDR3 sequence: CASSSQVEQYF. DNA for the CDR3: TGTGCCAGCAGCTCACAGGTTGAGCAGTACTTC. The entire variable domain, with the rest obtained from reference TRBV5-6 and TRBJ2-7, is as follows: DAGVTQSPTHLIKTRGQQVTLRCSPKSGHDTVSWYQQALGQGPQFIFQYYEEEERQRGNFPDRFSGHQFPNYSSELNVNALLLGDSALYLCASSSQVEQYFGPGTRLTVT.

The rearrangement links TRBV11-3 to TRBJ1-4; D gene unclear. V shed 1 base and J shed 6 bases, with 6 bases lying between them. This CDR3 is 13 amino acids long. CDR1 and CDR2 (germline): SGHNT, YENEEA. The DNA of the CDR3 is TGTGCCAGCAGCTTAGGCGTGGATGAAAAACTGTTTTTT. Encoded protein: CASSLGVDEKLFF.

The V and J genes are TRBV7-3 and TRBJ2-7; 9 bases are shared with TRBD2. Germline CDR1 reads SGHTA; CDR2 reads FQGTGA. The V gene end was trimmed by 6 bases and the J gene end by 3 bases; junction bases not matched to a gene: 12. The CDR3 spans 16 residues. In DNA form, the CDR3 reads TGTGCCAGCAGTCTAAGGAGGTTAGCGGGGGACTACGAGCAGTACTTC. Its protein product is CASSLRRLAGDYEQYF.

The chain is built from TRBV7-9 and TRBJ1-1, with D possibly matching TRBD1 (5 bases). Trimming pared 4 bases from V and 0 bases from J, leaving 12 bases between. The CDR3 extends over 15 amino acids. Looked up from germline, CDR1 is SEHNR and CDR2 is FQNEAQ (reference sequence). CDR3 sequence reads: CASSSVRVMNTEAFF. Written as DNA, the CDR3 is TGTGCCAGCAGCTCCGTCAGGGTCATGAACACTGAAGCTTTCTTT.

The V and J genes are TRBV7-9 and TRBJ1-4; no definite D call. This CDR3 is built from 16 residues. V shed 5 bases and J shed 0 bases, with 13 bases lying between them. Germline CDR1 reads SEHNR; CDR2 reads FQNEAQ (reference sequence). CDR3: CASSPETPSTNEKLFF. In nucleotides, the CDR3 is TGTGCCAGCAGCCCCGAGACTCCCTCAACTAATGAAAAACTGTTTTTT.

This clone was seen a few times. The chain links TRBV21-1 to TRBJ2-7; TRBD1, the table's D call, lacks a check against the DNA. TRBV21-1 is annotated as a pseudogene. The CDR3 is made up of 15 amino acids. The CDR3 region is CASSKGAMKSYEQYF. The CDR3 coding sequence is TGTGCCAGCAGCAAAGGGGCCATGAAGTCCTACGAGCAGTACTTC.

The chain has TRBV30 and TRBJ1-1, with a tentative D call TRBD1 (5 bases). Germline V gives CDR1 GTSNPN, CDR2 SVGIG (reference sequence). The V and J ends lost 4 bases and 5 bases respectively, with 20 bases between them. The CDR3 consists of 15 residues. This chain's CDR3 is CAWKEIRGGWTEAFF. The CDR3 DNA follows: TGTGCCTGGAAGGAAATCCGGGGGGGGTGGACTGAAGCTTTCTTT.

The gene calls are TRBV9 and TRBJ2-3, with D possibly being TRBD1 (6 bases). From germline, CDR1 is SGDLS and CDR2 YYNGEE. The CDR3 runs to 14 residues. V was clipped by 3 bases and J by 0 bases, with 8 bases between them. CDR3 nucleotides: TGTGCCAGCAGCGGGGGGCAGAGCACAGATACGCAGTATTTT. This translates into CASSGGQSTDTQYF.

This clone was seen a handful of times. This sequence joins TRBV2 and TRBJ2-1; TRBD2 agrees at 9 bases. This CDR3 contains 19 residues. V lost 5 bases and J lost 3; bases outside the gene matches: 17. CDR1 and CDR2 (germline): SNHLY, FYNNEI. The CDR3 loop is CASSSRVPAGGQRYNEQFF. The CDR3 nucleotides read TGTGCCAGCAGTTCTAGGGTCCCAGCGGGAGGTCAGCGCTACAATGAGCAGTTCTTC.

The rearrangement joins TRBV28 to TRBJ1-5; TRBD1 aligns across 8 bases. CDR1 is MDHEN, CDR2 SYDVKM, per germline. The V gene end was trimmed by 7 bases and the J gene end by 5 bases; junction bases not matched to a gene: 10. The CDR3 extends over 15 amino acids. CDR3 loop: CASTFEGTGHQPQHF. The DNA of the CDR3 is TGTGCCAGCACCTTCGAGGGGACAGGTCATCAGCCCCAGCATTTT.

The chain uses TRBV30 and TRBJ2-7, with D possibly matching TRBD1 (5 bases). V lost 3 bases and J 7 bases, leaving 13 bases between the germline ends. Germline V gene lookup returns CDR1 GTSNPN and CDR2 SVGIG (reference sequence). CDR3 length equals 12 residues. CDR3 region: CAWRMDKAEQYF. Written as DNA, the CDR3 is TGTGCCTGGAGGATGGACAAAGCTGAGCAGTACTTC.

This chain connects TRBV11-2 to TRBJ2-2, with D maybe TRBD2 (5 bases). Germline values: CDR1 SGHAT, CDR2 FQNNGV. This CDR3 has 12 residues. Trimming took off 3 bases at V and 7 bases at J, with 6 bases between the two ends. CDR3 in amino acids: CASSFGIGELFF. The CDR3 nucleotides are TGTGCCAGCAGCTTCGGGATCGGGGAGCTGTTTTTT.